The rows below give T cell receptor beta chains drawn from one sample of a study of shared clonotypes between healthy human individuals. Here immunoSEQ multiplex PCR was the method, and the copy in TCRdb shows in-frame clones only, minus some. The table includes about 2 million clones, 85% to 95% detected once. The material sequenced was naive CD4+ T cells sorted from blood. Receptors were obtained from a man between 18 and 29 years old in good health. Both conserved end residues are part of each CDR3. D genes are given only for firm matches. Where a row states a size, it is once, few, many or the class of an expanded clone; other rows omit it.

cdr3_aa: CASSLSVLRAPDTQYF
cdr3_nt: TGTGCCAGCAGCTTGTCCGTGTTAAGGGCTCCAGATACGCAGTATTTT
j_call: TRBJ2-3
d_call: -
clone_size: -
v_call: TRBV5-4

cdr3_aa: CASSSPGEEAYEQYF
cdr3_nt: TGTGCCAGCAGTTCCCCAGGGGAGGAAGCCTACGAGCAGTACTTC
j_call: TRBJ2-7
d_call: -
clone_size: -
v_call: TRBV6-5

cdr3_aa: CASSLQQVMFGNTIYF
cdr3_nt: TGTGCCAGCAGCTTGCAACAGGTGATGTTTGGAAACACCATATATTTT
j_call: TRBJ1-3
d_call: -
clone_size: -
v_call: TRBV5-7

cdr3_aa: CASSEIAGGPWETQYF
cdr3_nt: TGTGCCAGCAGTGAAATAGCGGGAGGGCCATGGGAGACCCAGTACTTC
j_call: TRBJ2-5
d_call: TRBD2
clone_size: -
v_call: TRBV2

cdr3_aa: CASSLGGLAGQETQYF
cdr3_nt: TGTGCCAGCAGCTTGGGAGGTCTAGCGGGACAGGAGACCCAGTACTTC
j_call: TRBJ2-5
d_call: TRBD2
clone_size: -
v_call: TRBV5-4

cdr3_aa: CASSLVQGNTGELFF
cdr3_nt: TGCGCCAGCAGCTTGGTTCAGGGGAACACCGGGGAGCTGTTTTTT
j_call: TRBJ2-2
d_call: -
clone_size: -
v_call: TRBV5-1

cdr3_aa: CASSPGTGGVQPQHF
cdr3_nt: TGCGCCAGCAGCCCCGGGACAGGGGGTGTTCAGCCCCAGCATTTT
j_call: TRBJ1-5
d_call: TRBD1
clone_size: once
v_call: TRBV10-1

cdr3_aa: CASSGFNPTVDGYTF
cdr3_nt: TGCGCCAGCAGCGGCTTTAATCCGACGGTAGACGGCTACACCTTC
j_call: TRBJ1-2
d_call: -
clone_size: -
v_call: TRBV5-1

cdr3_aa: CASSSRGAGVEQPQHF
cdr3_nt: TGTGCCAGCAGCTCGCGAGGAGCAGGGGTTGAGCAGCCCCAGCATTTT
j_call: TRBJ1-5
d_call: -
clone_size: -
v_call: TRBV5-6

cdr3_aa: CASRAGGYGYTF
cdr3_nt: TGTGCCAGCAGGGCCGGAGGCTATGGCTACACCTTC
j_call: TRBJ1-2
d_call: -
clone_size: -
v_call: TRBV6-1

cdr3_aa: CASGGRESTGELFF
cdr3_nt: TGTGCTAGCGGTGGCAGGGAGAGCACCGGGGAGCTGTTTTTT
j_call: TRBJ2-2
d_call: -
clone_size: -
v_call: TRBV7-7

cdr3_aa: CATGRAKNTEAFF
cdr3_nt: TGTGCCACCGGGAGGGCCAAGAACACTGAAGCTTTCTTT
j_call: TRBJ1-1
d_call: -
clone_size: -
v_call: TRBV6-5

cdr3_aa: CASSSISYRTGTGGAYNSPLHF
cdr3_nt: TGTGCCAGCAGTTCTATCAGTTATCGTACCGGGACAGGGGGCGCCTATAATTCACCCCTCCACTTT
j_call: TRBJ1-6
d_call: TRBD1
clone_size: -
v_call: TRBV28

cdr3_aa: CASSLVSGLEYNEQFF
cdr3_nt: TGTGCCAGCAGCTTAGTCTCGGGACTGGAATACAATGAGCAGTTCTTC
j_call: TRBJ2-1
d_call: -
clone_size: -
v_call: TRBV11-2

cdr3_aa: CASSLGLAGGRETQYF
cdr3_nt: TGTGCCAGCAGCTTGGGACTAGCGGGGGGACGGGAGACCCAGTACTTC
j_call: TRBJ2-5
d_call: TRBD2
clone_size: many
v_call: TRBV5-4

cdr3_aa: CASSISGTVNSPLHF
cdr3_nt: TGTGCCAGCAGCATCTCCGGGACAGTTAATTCACCCCTCCACTTT
j_call: TRBJ1-6
d_call: TRBD1
clone_size: once
v_call: TRBV7-3

cdr3_aa: CASSPASTGPRTEAFF
cdr3_nt: TGTGCCAGCAGTCCCGCGTCGACAGGACCAAGGACTGAAGCTTTCTTT
j_call: TRBJ1-1
d_call: -
clone_size: once
v_call: TRBV28

cdr3_aa: CASSVDGRNTEAFF
cdr3_nt: TGTGCCAGCAGCGTGGACGGGAGGAACACTGAAGCTTTCTTT
j_call: TRBJ1-1
d_call: -
clone_size: few
v_call: TRBV11-2

cdr3_aa: CAWNTGEKAGNTIYF
cdr3_nt: TGTGCCTGGAATACAGGGGAAAAGGCTGGAAACACCATATATTTT
j_call: TRBJ1-3
d_call: TRBD1
clone_size: -
v_call: TRBV30

cdr3_aa: CASSVRETGSERGPGNTIYF
cdr3_nt: TGTGCCAGCAGCGTCCGTGAGACAGGGTCAGAGAGGGGCCCTGGAAACACCATATATTTT
j_call: TRBJ1-3
d_call: TRBD1
clone_size: -
v_call: TRBV9

cdr3_aa: CASSRTGASYEQYF
cdr3_nt: TGTGCCAGTAGTCGGACAGGGGCATCCTACGAGCAGTACTTC
j_call: TRBJ2-7
d_call: TRBD1
clone_size: -
v_call: TRBV19

cdr3_aa: CASSLDRGAEQYF
cdr3_nt: TGTGCCAGCAGCTTAGACAGGGGGGCCGAGCAGTACTTC
j_call: TRBJ2-7
d_call: -
clone_size: -
v_call: TRBV11-2

cdr3_aa: CASSLVFLGEARNIQYF
cdr3_nt: TGTGCCAGCAGCTTAGTCTTCCTAGGGGAGGCGAGGAACATTCAGTACTTC
j_call: TRBJ2-4
d_call: -
clone_size: -
v_call: TRBV7-2

cdr3_aa: CASSYRQVNSPLHF
cdr3_nt: TGTGCCAGCAGTTATAGGCAGGTTAATTCACCCCTCCACTTT
j_call: TRBJ1-6
d_call: -
clone_size: -
v_call: TRBV6-5

cdr3_aa: CASSLVGDGYTF
cdr3_nt: TGTGCCAGCAGCTTAGTTGGTGACGGCTACACCTTC
j_call: TRBJ1-2
d_call: -
clone_size: -
v_call: TRBV7-2

cdr3_aa: CASSDGQGGEKLFF
cdr3_nt: TGCGCCAGCAGCGATGGACAGGGTGGTGAAAAACTGTTTTTT
j_call: TRBJ1-4
d_call: TRBD1
clone_size: -
v_call: TRBV5-1

cdr3_aa: CASSSGGQVIYEQYF
cdr3_nt: TGTGCCAGCAGTTCGGGGGGACAGGTAATCTACGAGCAGTACTTC
j_call: TRBJ2-7
d_call: -
clone_size: -
v_call: TRBV28

cdr3_aa: CASSLQGYSNQPQHF
cdr3_nt: TGTGCCAGCAGTCTACAGGGGTATAGCAATCAGCCCCAGCATTTT
j_call: TRBJ1-5
d_call: TRBD1
clone_size: -
v_call: TRBV6-5

cdr3_aa: CAWSVLGARGTGELFF
cdr3_nt: TGTGCCTGGAGTGTACTGGGGGCTAGGGGCACCGGGGAGCTGTTTTTT
j_call: TRBJ2-2
d_call: -
clone_size: -
v_call: TRBV30

cdr3_aa: CSVAGQGDLEQYF
cdr3_nt: TGCAGCGTTGCGGGACAGGGGGACTTGGAGCAGTACTTC
j_call: TRBJ2-7
d_call: TRBD1
clone_size: -
v_call: TRBV29-1

cdr3_aa: CASSLGRNTEAFF
cdr3_nt: TGTGCCAGCAGCTTAGGTCGGAACACTGAAGCTTTCTTT
j_call: TRBJ1-1
d_call: -
clone_size: -
v_call: TRBV7-2